The clone carrying this T cell receptor (beta chain) was detected ten times or more. Its antigen is not known. This sample was included in a study of breast tumors, draining lymph nodes, adjacent tissues. Germline V gene lookup returns CDR1 SQVTM and CDR2 ANQGSEA. The CDR3 is 12 amino acids. The germline V and J ends were trimmed by 7 bases and 4 bases, with 13 bases remaining between them. TCRdb reprocessed the multiplex PCR reads with MiXCR, giving one entry per CDR3 protein. The data hold 15,000 or so distinct CDR3 sequences, with 40% to 50% observed a single time. Study-wide findings and caveats: Most tumor T cells seemingly derive from lymph node, then expand in tumor. Data only fit, rather than demonstrated, lymph node origin of most tumor T cells. Tumor repertoires ranked between lymph nodes and nontumor tissue in diversity, with V and J gene preferences.

The chain carries TRBV29-1 and TRBJ1-1, with D perhaps matching TRBD1 (5 bases). Sequences were obtained from tumor-adjacent breast tissue. The sequence derives from a female donor with breast cancer. Some clones in this sample may be carry-over from other donors' samples. In DNA form, the CDR3 reads TGCAGCGCCGGGGGGATGTTCACTGAAGCTTTCTTT. Translating it yields CSAGGMFTEAFF. Drawing the rest from reference TRBV29-1 and TRBJ1-1, the complete variable domain is SAVISQKPSRDICQRGTSLTIQCQVDSQVTMMFWYRQQPGQSLTLIATANQGSEATYESGFVIDKFPISRPNLTFSTLTVSNMSPEDSSIYLCSAGGMFTEAFFGQGTRLTVV.